This T cell receptor beta chain is drawn from a study of graft-versus-host responses after intestinal transplantation. V lost 4 bases, J lost 1 base, and 13 bases lay in between. The CDR3 has 15 amino acids. Germline CDR1 is MGHRA and CDR2 is YSYEKL. Clones were read by immunoSEQ multiplex PCR, and TCRdb kept only the in-frame ones, dropping some. Of fewer than 70,000 clones listed, approximately 92% are singletons. The source of this sequence is a human patient who received an intestinal transplant, so some T cells may come from the graft donor. The chain is built from TRBV4-1 and TRBJ1-1, with a weak D call TRBD1 (5 bases). The starting material was bone marrow, obtained 734 days after intestinal transplantation. DNA for the CDR3: TGCGCCAGCAGCCCGAAACACAGGACGAACACTGAAGCTTTCTTT. Translating gives CASSPKHRTNTEAFF.